Below are 22 T cell receptor beta chains sequenced from a single sample in a study of OX40 agonist ivuxolimab in advanced cancers. Clones were sequenced by immunoSEQ multiplex PCR, and TCRdb holds only the in-frame ones, with some missing. The sample contains around 80,000 clones, approximately 89% of which appear only once. The starting material was CD4+ or CD8+ T cells sorted from blood, obtained in a trial of the OX40 agonist ivuxolimab. The receptors here all came from an adult with an advanced solid tumor such as melanoma, head and neck, liver or kidney cancer.

This rearrangement joins TRBV5-1 to TRBJ2-5; TRBD1 matches 9 bases. The J call is in doubt because the DNA end fits TRBJ2-7 better. The CDR3 length is 14 residues. The germline V gene encodes CDR1 SGHRS and CDR2 YFSETQ. CDR3 amino acids: CASSGTGLSYEQYF. The CDR3 DNA reads TGCGCCAGCAGCGGGACAGGGTTATCCTACGAGCAGTACTTC.

This rearrangement joins TRBV27 to TRBJ2-4; 9 bases match TRBD2. With V trimmed by 5 bases and J by 6 bases, 5 bases remained unmatched. CDR3 length equals 14 residues. CDR1 and CDR2 (germline): MNHEY, SMNVEV (reference sequence). The CDR3 region has the DNA TGTGCCAGCAGTCCAGCGGGAGGAGGAAACATTCAGTACTTC. Protein: CASSPAGGGNIQYF.

The V and J genes are TRBV28 and TRBJ1-2; D is uncertain. CDR3 length: 11 amino acids. The germline CDR1 and CDR2 sequences are MDHEN and SYDVKM. V was shortened by 6 bases and J by 2 bases, with 4 bases between the two germline ends. CDR3 loop: CASRRNYGYTF. The CDR3 DNA reads TGTGCCAGCAGAAGAAACTATGGCTACACCTTC.

This chain connects TRBV10-3 to TRBJ1-6; 9 bases match TRBD1. The CDR3 has 15 residues. Germline CDR1 and CDR2: ENHRY and SYGVKD. V shed 5 bases and J 5 bases; nucleotides not matched to a gene: 4. DNA of the CDR3: TGTGCCATCAGTCGGACAGGGGAAAATAATTCACCCCTCCACTTT. Its protein product is CAISRTGENNSPLHF.

The CDR3 loop is CASSPGQGLNTEAFF. The CDR3 DNA is TGTGCCAGCTCACCGGGGCAGGGGCTGAACACTGAAGCTTTCTTT. The chain couples TRBV18 to TRBJ1-1; tentative D call: TRBD1 (6 bases). V shed 3 bases and J shed 0 bases, with 11 bases lying between them. The CDR3 is made up of 15 amino acids. The V gene's germline CDR1 is KGHSH and CDR2 LQKENI.

The chain combines TRBV11-2 with TRBJ1-2, with D tentatively TRBD1 (5 bases). Looked up from germline, CDR1 is SGHAT and CDR2 is FQNNGV. V was shortened by 5 bases and J by 4 bases, with 11 bases between the two germline ends. The CDR3 covers 13 residues. The DNA of the CDR3 is TGTGCCAGCAGCGCGGCAGGGAGCTATGGCTACACCTTC. Amino acids: CASSAAGSYGYTF.

The chain is built from TRBV18 and TRBJ2-3; the match to TRBD2 covers 8 bases. CDR1 and CDR2 (germline): KGHSH, LQKENI. The CDR3 is made up of 15 amino acids. J was trimmed by 5 bases and V by 3 bases; bases with no gene match: 7. CDR3 sequence (DNA): TGTGCCAGCTCACCTGTTGGGCTAGCGGGAGATACGCAGTATTTT. It encodes CASSPVGLAGDTQYF.

The chain joins TRBV9 to TRBJ1-1; TRBD1 is a possible D gene (5 bases). CDR1 is SGDLS and CDR2 is YYNGEE in the germline V gene. Trimming pared 0 bases from V and 6 bases from J, leaving 15 bases between. The CDR3 consists of 15 residues. For the CDR3, the DNA is TGTGCCAGCAGCGTAGGAATTGGGACGGGAGCTGAAGCTTTCTTT. Encoded protein: CASSVGIGTGAEAFF. The full variable domain, its missing parts supplied by reference TRBV9 and TRBJ1-1, is DSGVTQTPKHLITATGQRVTLRCSPRSGDLSVYWYQQSLDQGLQFLIQYYNGEERAKGNILERFSAQQFPDLHSELNLSSLELGDSALYFCASSVGIGTGAEAFFGQGTRLTVV.

The chain combines TRBV28 with TRBJ2-7, with D unclear. The V and J ends lost 5 bases and 3 bases respectively, with 23 bases between them. The germline V gene has CDR1 MDHEN and CDR2 SYDVKM. The CDR3 contains 17 residues. The CDR3 reads CASSLSKGHRSVYEQYF. The CDR3 nucleotides are TGTGCCAGCAGTCTCTCTAAGGGCCATCGGTCCGTCTACGAGCAGTACTTC.

This clone appeared a single time. J is TRBJ2-2 and V is TRBV7-3; D perhaps matches TRBD2 (6 bases). This CDR3 contains 15 residues. V lost 4 bases and J 5 bases, leaving 14 bases between the germline ends. In germline, CDR1 is SGHTA, CDR2 FQGTGA. The CDR3: CASSSRDSRTGELFF. The CDR3 DNA follows: TGTGCCAGCAGCTCCAGGGACTCGAGAACCGGGGAGCTGTTTTTT.

The rearrangement uses TRBV5-1 and TRBJ2-1; D assignment may be TRBD1 or TRBD2 (5 bases each). This CDR3 is 14 amino acids long. Germline V gene lookup returns CDR1 SGHRS and CDR2 YFSETQ. V lost 5 bases, J lost 14 bases, and 23 bases lay in between. CDR3 sequence: CASRDDPGTPGEFF. CDR3 in DNA: TGCGCCAGCAGAGACGATCCGGGGACCCCTGGGGAGTTCTTC. The complete variable domain, with remaining parts taken from reference TRBV5-1 and TRBJ2-1, reads KAGVTQTPRYLIKTRGQQVTLSCSPISGHRSVSWYQQTPGQGLQFLFEYFSETQRNKGNFPGRFSGRQFSNSRSEMNVSTLELGDSALYLCASRDDPGTPGEFFGPGTRLTVL.

The V gene is TRBV7-9, the J gene TRBJ2-2; D call uncertain. In germline, CDR1 is SEHNR, CDR2 FQNEAQ (reference sequence). The length of the CDR3 is 13 residues. V was clipped by 0 bases and J by 4 bases, with 3 bases between them. The CDR3 is CASSLARTGELFF. CDR3 nucleotide sequence: TGTGCCAGCAGCTTAGCTCGCACCGGGGAGCTGTTTTTT.

The V call is TRBV30, the J call TRBJ1-6; weak D call: TRBD1 (5 bases). V gave up 0 bases and J gave up 6 bases, with 12 bases separating them. In germline, CDR1 is GTSNPN, CDR2 SVGIG (reference sequence). This CDR3 comprises 15 residues. The CDR3 loop reads CAWSVPRRGNSPLHF. The DNA for the CDR3 is TGTGCCTGGAGTGTACCCCGGAGGGGTAATTCACCCCTCCACTTT.

The chain has TRBV5-1 and TRBJ2-1; D gene uncertain. CDR1 and CDR2 from the germline V gene are SGHRS and YFSETQ. V gave up 7 bases and J gave up 0 bases, with 14 bases separating them. The CDR3 extends over 15 amino acids. In DNA, the CDR3 is TGCGCCAGCCGTTTGGGTTATAGCTCCTACAATGAGCAGTTCTTC. Protein product: CASRLGYSSYNEQFF.

The gene calls are TRBV5-1 and TRBJ1-4, with D possibly TRBD1 on 5 matching bases. The V end lost 6 bases, the J end lost 5 bases, and 17 bases lay between the germline ends. The CDR3 contains 15 residues. Germline-derived CDR1 and CDR2 are SGHRS and YFSETQ. CDR3 coding DNA: TGCGCCAGCACCGCTCGGGGGGGAGCGAATGAAAAACTGTTTTTT. This gives the protein CASTARGGANEKLFF.

As to this clone: The sample has other DNA sequences that encode this CDR3 too. This rearrangement joins TRBV11-3 to TRBJ2-7, with 7 bases identical to TRBD2. J lost 1 base, V lost 1 base, and 1 base had no gene match. CDR3 length: 14 residues. CDR1 is SGHNT and CDR2 is YENEEA in the germline V gene. The CDR3 reads CASSLGGGSYEQYF. For the CDR3, the DNA is TGTGCCAGCAGCTTAGGGGGGGGTTCCTACGAGCAGTACTTC.

V and J are TRBV6-5 and TRBJ2-7; D gene uncertain. CDR3 length: 14 residues. Between the trimmed V and J ends, which lost 2 bases and 7 bases, there was a span of 15 bases. Germline V lookup: CDR1 MNHEY, CDR2 SVGAGI. CDR3 region: CASSYVPSLGEQYF. DNA of the CDR3: TGTGCCAGCAGTTACGTCCCGTCGCTGGGGGAGCAGTACTTC.

The V gene is TRBV2, the J gene TRBJ2-7; TRBD1 might be the D (6 bases). V lost 3 bases to trimming and J lost 2 bases, with 14 bases between them. The germline V gene encodes CDR1 SNHLY and CDR2 FYNNEI. This CDR3 comprises 15 residues. The CDR3 loop is CASSERTGRPYEQYF. In nucleotides, the CDR3 is TGTGCCAGCAGTGAGCGCACAGGGCGTCCCTACGAGCAGTACTTC. Using reference TRBV2 and TRBJ2-7 for the parts outside the CDR3, the full variable domain is EPEVTQTPSHQVTQMGQEVILRCVPISNHLYFYWYRQILGQKVEFLVSFYNNEISEKSEIFDDQFSVERPDGSNFTLKIRSTKLEDSAMYFCASSERTGRPYEQYFGPGTRLTVT.

This chain connects TRBV6-5 to TRBJ2-3; 8 positions match TRBD2. The J segment lost 5 bases and the V segment lost 0 bases, leaving 1 base of the junction unmatched. The CDR3 has 14 residues. Germline CDR1 MNHEY, CDR2 SVGAGI. CDR3 in DNA: TGTGCCAGCAGTTACTCAACTAGCGGAGATACGCAGTATTTT. It yields the protein CASSYSTSGDTQYF.

The gene calls are TRBV5-4 and TRBJ2-1; 13 nucleotides match TRBD2. Germline loops: CDR1 SGHNT, CDR2 YYREEE (reference sequence). V dropped 4 bases and J dropped 16; count of bases not matched to a gene: 17. This CDR3 spans 16 amino acids. DNA for the CDR3: TGTGCCAGCAGCCCCCCCGGGACTAGCGGGGATTATGAGCGTTTCTTC. Translating gives CASSPPGTSGDYERFF.

The V call is TRBV6-6, the J call TRBJ2-3; D is perhaps TRBD2 (6 bases). The germline V gene has CDR1 MNHNY and CDR2 SVGAGI (reference sequence). Deletions cut 10 bases from V and 0 bases from J, with 17 bases between. The CDR3 is 15 amino acids. The CDR3, as DNA: TGTGCCACCGGTCAACTGGCGGGAAGCACAGATACGCAGTATTTT. Amino acids: CATGQLAGSTDTQYF.

The rearrangement links TRBV7-9 to TRBJ2-3; 7 positions match TRBD2. CDR1 and CDR2 from the germline V gene are SEHNR and FQNEAQ (reference sequence). V was clipped by 3 bases and J by 4 bases; unmatched bases: 10. CDR3 length equals 16 residues. CDR3 residues: CASSFFAGGSADTQYF. CDR3 sequence (DNA): TGTGCCAGCAGCTTCTTTGCCGGCGGGAGCGCAGATACGCAGTATTTT.